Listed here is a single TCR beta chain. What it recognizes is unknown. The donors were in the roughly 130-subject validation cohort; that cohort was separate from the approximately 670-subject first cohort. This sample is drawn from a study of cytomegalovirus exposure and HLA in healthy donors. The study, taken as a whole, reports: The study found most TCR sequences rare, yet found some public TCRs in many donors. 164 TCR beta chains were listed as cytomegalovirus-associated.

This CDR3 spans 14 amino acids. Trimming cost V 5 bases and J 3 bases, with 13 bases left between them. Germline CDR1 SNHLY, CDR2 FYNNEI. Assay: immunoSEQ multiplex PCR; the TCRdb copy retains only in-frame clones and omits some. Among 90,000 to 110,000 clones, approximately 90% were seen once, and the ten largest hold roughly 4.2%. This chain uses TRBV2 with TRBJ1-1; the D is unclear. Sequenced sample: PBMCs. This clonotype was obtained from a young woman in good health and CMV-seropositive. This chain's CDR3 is CASSLLGSDTEAFF. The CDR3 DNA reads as TGTGCCAGCAGTCTACTCGGGTCTGACACTGAAGCTTTCTTT.